The present entry profiles one TCR beta chain with its context. The data stem from a study of blood T cell repertoires in COVID-19. Background on the study: The cDNA or gDNA used as material had been derived from T cells, B-cell-depleted T cells, or PBMCs.

Trimming stripped 3 bases from V and 4 bases from J, with 7 bases between. This CDR3 is 13 amino acids long. Looked up from germline, CDR1 is SGHRS and CDR2 is YFSETQ. Assay used: immunoSEQ multiplex PCR; TCRdb lists only in-frame clones, some missing. The data hold 200,000 to 300,000 clones, with approximately 85% observed a single time. Material for sequencing was peripheral blood. This chain joins TRBV5-1 and TRBJ2-2, with D unresolved. This sequence originates from a man aged 80 or over with acute or convalescent COVID-19. In DNA form, the CDR3 reads TGCGCCAGCAGCTCCTACAGCACCGGGGAGCTGTTTTTT. It encodes CASSSYSTGELFF.